The next 18 T cell receptor beta chains were all read from a single sample in a study of blood T cell repertoires in COVID-19. Sequenced by immunoSEQ multiplex PCR; TCRdb stores in-frame clones only, minus some. The sample consists of about 140,000 clones, around nine tenths of them appearing once. Sequencing was carried out using peripheral blood. The receptors stem from a woman aged 45-65 years with acute or convalescent COVID-19.

The count of this clone is one. This chain links TRBV27 with TRBJ1-1, with D uncertain. The germline V gene has CDR1 MNHEY and CDR2 SMNVEV (reference sequence). The CDR3 loop spans 13 amino acids. Trimming took off 8 bases at V and 1 base at J, with 11 bases between the two ends. Written as DNA, the CDR3 is TGTGCCAGCTTGGACTACAGGAACACTGAAGCTTTCTTT. Translated: CASLDYRNTEAFF.

This clone was observed a handful of times. This chain joins TRBV5-8 and TRBJ1-5; D might be TRBD1 (6 bases). The germline V gene has CDR1 SGHTS and CDR2 YDEGEE. Trimming left V 4 bases short and J 5 bases short, with 10 bases between. CDR3 length: 13 amino acids. The CDR3 reads CASSNRADQPQHF. The DNA for the CDR3 is TGTGCCAGCAGCAACAGGGCTGATCAGCCCCAGCATTTT. Drawing the rest from reference TRBV5-8 and TRBJ1-5, the complete variable domain is EAGVTQSPTHLIKTRGQQATLRCSPISGHTSVYWYQQALGLGLQFLLWYDEGEERNRGNFPPRFSGRQFPNYSSELNVNALELEDSALYLCASSNRADQPQHFGDGTRLSIL.

This clone came up a few times. The chain combines TRBV11-2 with TRBJ2-2; the D gene is possibly TRBD1 (5 bases). Germline lookup yields CDR1 SGHAT and CDR2 FQNNGV. V was shortened by 5 bases and J by 6 bases, with 13 bases between the two germline ends. CDR3 size: 14 residues. The CDR3 protein is CASSLRGTAGELFF. The CDR3 nucleotides read TGTGCCAGCAGCCTTAGGGGCACCGCCGGGGAGCTGTTTTTT.

The CDR3 DNA is TGTGCCAGCAGCCCACAGATCCTGAACACTGAAGCTTTCTTT. Translation: CASSPQILNTEAFF. This rearrangement joins TRBV14 to TRBJ1-1; D gene unclear. Germline V gene lookup returns CDR1 SGHDN and CDR2 FVKESK. The CDR3 spans 14 residues. The V end lost 4 bases, the J end lost 0 bases, and 9 bases lay between the germline ends.

J is TRBJ1-6 and V is TRBV7-8; D possibly corresponds to TRBD1 (6 bases). The CDR3 is made up of 15 amino acids. V lost 1 base, J lost 12 bases, and 16 bases lay in between. Germline values: CDR1 SGHVS, CDR2 FQNEAQ. CDR3 sequence: CASSLESQGRQPLHF. CDR3 coding DNA: TGTGCCAGCAGCTTAGAAAGCCAGGGGAGACAACCCCTCCACTTT.

J is TRBJ1-6 and V is TRBV5-1; tentatively, D is TRBD1 (5 bases). CDR1 is SGHRS and CDR2 is YFSETQ in the germline V gene. CDR3 length: 15 residues. V lost 0 bases and J lost 5, with 9 bases in between. CDR3 amino acids: CASSLVGGDNSPLHF. CDR3 nucleotides: TGCGCCAGCAGCTTGGTCGGAGGGGATAATTCACCCCTCCACTTT.

J is TRBJ1-5 and V is TRBV6-5; unclear D gene. The CDR3 totals 14 residues. The V end was cut by 0 bases, the J end by 7 bases, with 10 bases between. Germline CDR1 reads MNHEY; CDR2 reads SVGAGI. CDR3 coding DNA: TGTGCCAGCAGTTACTCGCGAGATCGGCAGCCCCAGCATTTT. Translating it yields CASSYSRDRQPQHF.

The CDR3 loop reads CASSSRSYEQYF. CDR3 nucleotides: TGTGCCAGCAGTTCCAGGTCCTACGAGCAGTACTTC. The chain combines TRBV2 with TRBJ2-7; no definite D call. There are 12 residues in the CDR3. The germline CDR1 and CDR2 sequences are SNHLY and FYNNEI. V was clipped by 5 bases and J by 1 base, with 6 bases between them.

Here the CDR3 DNA reads TGTGCCAGCAGACCCGACAGGGGGCATGGCTACACCTTC. It is translated as CASRPDRGHGYTF. The rearrangement links TRBV6-5 to TRBJ1-2, with 10 positions matching TRBD1. Trimming took 6 bases from V and 6 from J; bases not matched to a gene: 4. Germline CDR1 is MNHEY and CDR2 is SVGAGI. This CDR3 contains 13 residues.

J is TRBJ1-4 and V is TRBV15, with D unresolved. This CDR3 is 13 amino acids long. Germline CDR1 LNHNV, CDR2 YYDKDF (reference sequence). V was cut by 0 bases and J by 8 bases, with 7 bases left in between. The CDR3 DNA sequence: TGTGCCACCAGCAGAGATTTAGTGGAAAAACTGTTTTTT. This translates into CATSRDLVEKLFF.

The V call is TRBV20-1, the J call TRBJ1-2; D uncertain. From germline, CDR1 is DFQATT and CDR2 SNEGSKA (reference sequence). The germline V and J ends were trimmed by 6 bases and 4 bases, with 9 bases remaining between them. The CDR3 loop spans 11 amino acids. The CDR3 is CSAPPGYGYTF. Written as DNA, the CDR3 is TGCAGTGCCCCCCCCGGCTATGGCTACACCTTC.

The gene calls are TRBV5-1 and TRBJ1-1; D uncertain. Trimming stripped 4 bases from V and 0 bases from J, with 13 bases between. CDR3 length: 15 residues. CDR1 SGHRS and CDR2 YFSETQ come from the germline V gene. The CDR3 loop is CASSLHGNLNTEAFF. The CDR3 nucleotides are TGCGCCAGCAGCCTCCACGGGAATTTGAACACTGAAGCTTTCTTT.

The V and J genes are TRBV7-2 and TRBJ1-2; D is undetermined. Trimming removed 2 bases from V and 5 bases from J, with 9 bases in between. This CDR3 comprises 13 residues. From germline, CDR1 is SGHTA and CDR2 FQGNSA. CDR3 nucleotides: TGTGCCAGCAGCTTAACGACACCATATGGCTACACCTTC. Its protein product is CASSLTTPYGYTF.

On this clone itself: The junction departs from germline at one end; a sequencing error may be responsible. The rearrangement uses TRBV19 and TRBJ2-3; D is perhaps TRBD1 (6 bases). The CDR3 covers 15 residues. The V gene's germline CDR1 is LNHDA and CDR2 SQIVND (reference sequence). The CDR3 loop is CTSSLQGSYTDTQYF. The DNA for the CDR3 is TGTACCAGTAGTCTACAGGGAAGTTACACAGATACGCAGTATTTT.

The chain combines TRBV7-3 with TRBJ2-3, with a possible D match to TRBD2 (5 bases). V dropped 4 bases and J dropped 2 bases, with 7 bases sitting between them. The CDR3 is made up of 13 amino acids. Germline-derived CDR1 and CDR2 are SGHTA and FQGTGA. The chain's CDR3 is CASSSDFTDTQYF. The DNA for the CDR3 is TGTGCCAGCAGCTCGGACTTCACAGATACGCAGTATTTT.

The chain is built from TRBV10-1 and TRBJ2-3; the D gene is possibly TRBD1 (5 bases). Trimming removed 2 bases from V and 0 bases from J, with 15 bases in between. Looked up from germline, CDR1 is WNHNN and CDR2 is SYGVQD (reference sequence). This CDR3 spans 17 amino acids. CDR3 in amino acids: CASSELIGDTSTDTQYF. CDR3 nucleotides: TGCGCCAGCAGTGAGCTCATAGGGGATACTAGCACAGATACGCAGTATTTT.

This chain uses TRBV21-1 with TRBJ1-1; the table names TRBD1, a call not compared with the DNA. TRBV21-1 is given as a pseudogene. This CDR3 is built from 15 residues. The CDR3 is CASSKYDSLGPEAFF. The CDR3 nucleotides read TGTGCCAGCAGCAAATATGACAGTCTGGGGCCTGAAGCTTTCTTT.

This sequence joins TRBV7-9 and TRBJ2-2, with D perhaps TRBD1 (5 bases). Trimming left V 1 base short and J 7 bases short, with 7 bases between. The CDR3 covers 13 residues. Per germline, CDR1 SEHNR and CDR2 FQNEAQ (reference sequence). The CDR3 region has the DNA TGTGCCAGCAGCTTAGAAGGGGTCGGGGAGCTGTTTTTT. Its translation: CASSLEGVGELFF. The full variable domain, with the rest looked up from reference TRBV7-9 and TRBJ2-2, is DTGVSQNPRHKITKRGQNVTFRCDPISEHNRLYWYRQTLGQGPEFLTYFQNEAQLEKSRLLSDRFSAERPKGSFSTLEIQRTEQGDSAMYLCASSLEGVGELFFGEGSRLTVL.